The entry below describes one T cell receptor (beta chain). As yet, its antigen is unknown. The CDR3 extends over 15 amino acids. Trimming removed 1 base from V and 10 bases from J, with 14 bases in between. Germline CDR1 SGHAT, CDR2 FQNNGV. Repertoires were generated with immunoSEQ multiplex PCR, while TCRdb's copy carries only in-frame clones and drops some. The sample lists around 100,000 clones, approximately 88% occurring once. This sample is part of a study of T cell responses to AZD1222 COVID-19 vaccine. Study-wide points: Among spike-specific TCRs, nearly half reportedly target unmutated variant regions.

The chain carries TRBV11-2 and TRBJ1-6, with D maybe TRBD1 (6 bases). This sample comprised peripheral blood, obtained on day 0 of AZD1222 vaccination. This sequence originates from an adult in good health. As DNA, the CDR3 is TGTGCCAGCAGCTTAGGGCAGGGGTTGCGGTCACCCCTCCACTTT. Its protein is CASSLGQGLRSPLHF.